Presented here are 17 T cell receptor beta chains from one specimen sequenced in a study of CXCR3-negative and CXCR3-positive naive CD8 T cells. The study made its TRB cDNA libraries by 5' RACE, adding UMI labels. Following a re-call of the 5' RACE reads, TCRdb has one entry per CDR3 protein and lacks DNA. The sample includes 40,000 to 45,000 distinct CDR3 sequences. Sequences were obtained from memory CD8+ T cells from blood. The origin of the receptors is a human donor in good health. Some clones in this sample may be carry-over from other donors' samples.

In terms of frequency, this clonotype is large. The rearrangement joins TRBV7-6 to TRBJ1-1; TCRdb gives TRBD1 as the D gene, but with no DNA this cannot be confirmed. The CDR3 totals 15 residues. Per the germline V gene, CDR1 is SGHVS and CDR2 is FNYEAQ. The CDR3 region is CASSLAGRGTTEAFF.

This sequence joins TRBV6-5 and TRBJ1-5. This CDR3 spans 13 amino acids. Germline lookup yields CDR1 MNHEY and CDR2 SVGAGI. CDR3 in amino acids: CASSEFSNQPQHF.

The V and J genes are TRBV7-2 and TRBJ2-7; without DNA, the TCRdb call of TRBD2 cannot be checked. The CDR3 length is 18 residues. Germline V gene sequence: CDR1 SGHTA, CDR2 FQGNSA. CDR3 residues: CASSPHGGGAPSSYEQYF.

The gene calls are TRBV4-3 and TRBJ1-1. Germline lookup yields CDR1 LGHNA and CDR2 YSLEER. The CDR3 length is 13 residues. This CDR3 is CASSQTENTEAFF.

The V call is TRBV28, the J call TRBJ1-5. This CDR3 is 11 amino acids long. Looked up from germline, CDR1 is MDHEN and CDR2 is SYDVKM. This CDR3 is CASSLNQPQHF.

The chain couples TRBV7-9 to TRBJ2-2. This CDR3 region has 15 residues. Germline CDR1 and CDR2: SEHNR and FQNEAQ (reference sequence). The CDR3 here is CASSSGISNTGELFF. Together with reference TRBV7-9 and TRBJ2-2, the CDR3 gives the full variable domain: DTGVSQNPRHKITKRGQNVTFRCDPISEHNRLYWYRQTLGQGPEFLTYFQNEAQLEKSRLLSDRFSAERPKGSFSTLEIQRTEQGDSAMYLCASSSGISNTGELFFGEGSRLTVL.

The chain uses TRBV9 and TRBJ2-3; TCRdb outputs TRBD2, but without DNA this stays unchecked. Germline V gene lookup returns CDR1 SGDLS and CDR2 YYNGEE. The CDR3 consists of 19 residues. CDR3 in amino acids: CASSVEGLAGVVGTDTQYF.

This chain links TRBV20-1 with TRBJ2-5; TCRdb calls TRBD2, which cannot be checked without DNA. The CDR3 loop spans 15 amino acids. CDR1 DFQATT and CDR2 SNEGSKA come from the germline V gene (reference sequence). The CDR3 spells CSARSSSGAEETQYF.

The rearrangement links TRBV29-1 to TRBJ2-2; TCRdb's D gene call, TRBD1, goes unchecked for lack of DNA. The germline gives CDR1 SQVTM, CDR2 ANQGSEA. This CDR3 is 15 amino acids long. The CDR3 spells CSVEGGTTNTGELFF.

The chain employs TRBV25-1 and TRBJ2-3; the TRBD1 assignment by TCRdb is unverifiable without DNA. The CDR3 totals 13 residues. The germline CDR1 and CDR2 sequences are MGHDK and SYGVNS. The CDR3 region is CASSEVGGLFQYF.

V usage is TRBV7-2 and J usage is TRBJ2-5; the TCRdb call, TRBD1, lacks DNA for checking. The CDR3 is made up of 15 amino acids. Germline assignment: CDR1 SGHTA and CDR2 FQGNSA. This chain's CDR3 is CASSLYGGIQETQYF.

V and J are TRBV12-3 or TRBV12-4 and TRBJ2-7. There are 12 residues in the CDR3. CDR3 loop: CASTDEAHEQYF.

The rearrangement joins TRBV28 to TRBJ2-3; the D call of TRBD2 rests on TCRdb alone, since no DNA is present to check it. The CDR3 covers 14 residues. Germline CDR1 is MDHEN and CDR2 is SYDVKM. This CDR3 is CASSPLAGGDTQYF.

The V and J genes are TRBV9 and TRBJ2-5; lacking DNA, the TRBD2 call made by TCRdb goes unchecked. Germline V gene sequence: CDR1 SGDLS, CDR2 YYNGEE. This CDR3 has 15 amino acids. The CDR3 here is CASSAILAGEETQYF.

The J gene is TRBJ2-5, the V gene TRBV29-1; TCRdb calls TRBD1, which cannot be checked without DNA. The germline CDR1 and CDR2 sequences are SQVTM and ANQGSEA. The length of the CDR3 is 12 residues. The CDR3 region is CSVETAQETQYF.

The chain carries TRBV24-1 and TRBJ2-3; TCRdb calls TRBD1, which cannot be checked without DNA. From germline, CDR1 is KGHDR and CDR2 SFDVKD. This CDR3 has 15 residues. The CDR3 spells CATSVGGISTDTQYF.

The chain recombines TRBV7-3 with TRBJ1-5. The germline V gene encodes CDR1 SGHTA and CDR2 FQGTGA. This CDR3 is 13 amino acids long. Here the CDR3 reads CASSLGENQPQHF.